This T cell receptor (beta chain) emerged from a study of blood T cells in healthy people across ages. CDR1 is DFQATT, CDR2 SNEGSKA, per germline (reference sequence). This CDR3 has 16 residues. The junction had 6 bases not matched to a gene; V was cut back by 2 bases and J by 1 base. Donation came from healthy Caucasian individuals in Russia who were aged 6 to 90. Alongside a J-beta primer mix, a sample-barcoded 5' primer served in a second PCR lasting about 7 to 12 cycles. MiXCR, applied by TCRdb to the 5' RACE reads, yields one record per CDR3 protein. The sample contains 1.5 million to 2 million distinct CDR3 sequences, roughly 52% of which appear only once.

The sequencing sample was made of blood. V is TRBV20-1 and J is TRBJ2-1; 9 nucleotides line up with TRBD2. The TCR sequence derives from a woman aged 40 to 50 in good health. The DNA for the CDR3 is TGCAGTGCTAGATCGGCGGGGGGGCAATCCTACAATGAGCAGTTCTTC. Protein sequence: CSARSAGGQSYNEQFF.